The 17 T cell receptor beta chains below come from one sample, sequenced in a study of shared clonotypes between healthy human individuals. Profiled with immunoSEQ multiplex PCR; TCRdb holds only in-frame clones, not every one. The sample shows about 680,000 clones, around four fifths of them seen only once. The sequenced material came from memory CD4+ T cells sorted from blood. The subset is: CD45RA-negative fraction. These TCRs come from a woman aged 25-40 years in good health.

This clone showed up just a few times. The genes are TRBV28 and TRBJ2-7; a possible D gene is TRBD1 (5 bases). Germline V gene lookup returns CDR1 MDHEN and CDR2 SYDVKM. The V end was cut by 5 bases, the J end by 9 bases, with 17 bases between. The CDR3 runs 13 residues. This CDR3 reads CASSNLQDQGQYF. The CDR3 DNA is TGTGCCAGCAGTAACCTACAGGACCAGGGGCAGTACTTC.

The CDR3 DNA reads as TGTGCCAGCCTTTCTAGCGGGAGGAGCACAGATACGCAGTATTTT. Protein product: CASLSSGRSTDTQYF. The chain is built from TRBV7-9 and TRBJ2-3; TRBD2 matches at 11 bases. Germline-derived CDR1 and CDR2 are SEHNR and FQNEAQ (reference sequence). The CDR3 runs to 15 residues. With V trimmed by 8 bases and J by 0 bases, 4 bases remained unmatched.

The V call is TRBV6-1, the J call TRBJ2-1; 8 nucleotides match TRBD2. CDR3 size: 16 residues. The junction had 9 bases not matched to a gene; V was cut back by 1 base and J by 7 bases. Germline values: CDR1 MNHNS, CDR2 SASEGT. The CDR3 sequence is CASSEGRGRLSNEQFF. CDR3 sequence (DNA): TGTGCCAGCAGTGAAGGGCGCGGGAGGCTTAGTAATGAGCAGTTCTTC.

This CDR3 is CAGGYSGNQPQHF. The DNA of the CDR3 is TGTGCCGGCGGGTACAGTGGAAATCAGCCCCAGCATTTT. The chain links TRBV19 to TRBJ1-5; D unclear. Germline loops: CDR1 LNHDA, CDR2 SQIVND (reference sequence). The V end lost 11 bases, the J end lost 4 bases, and 15 bases lay between the germline ends. The CDR3 runs to 13 residues.

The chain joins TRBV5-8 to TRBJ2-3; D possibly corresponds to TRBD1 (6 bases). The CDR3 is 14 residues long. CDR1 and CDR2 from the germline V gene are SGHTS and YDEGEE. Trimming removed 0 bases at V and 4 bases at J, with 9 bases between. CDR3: CASSLGRGADTQYF. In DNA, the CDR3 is TGTGCCAGCAGCTTGGGCAGGGGTGCAGATACGCAGTATTTT. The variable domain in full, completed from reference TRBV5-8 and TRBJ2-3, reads EAGVTQSPTHLIKTRGQQATLRCSPISGHTSVYWYQQALGLGLQFLLWYDEGEERNRGNFPPRFSGRQFPNYSSELNVNALELEDSALYLCASSLGRGADTQYFGPGTRLTVL.

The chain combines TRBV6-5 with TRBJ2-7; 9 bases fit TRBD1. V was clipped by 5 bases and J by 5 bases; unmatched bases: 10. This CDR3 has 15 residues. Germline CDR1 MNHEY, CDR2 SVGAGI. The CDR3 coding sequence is TGTGCCAGCAGTGCTCCGGGACAGGGTCTAAACGAGCAGTACTTC. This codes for CASSAPGQGLNEQYF.

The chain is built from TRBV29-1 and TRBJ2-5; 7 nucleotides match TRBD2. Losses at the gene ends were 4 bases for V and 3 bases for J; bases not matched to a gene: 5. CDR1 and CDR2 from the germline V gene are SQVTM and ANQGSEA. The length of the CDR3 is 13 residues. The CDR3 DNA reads TGCAGCGTTGCGGGAGGAATTAAAGAGACCCAGTACTTC. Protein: CSVAGGIKETQYF.

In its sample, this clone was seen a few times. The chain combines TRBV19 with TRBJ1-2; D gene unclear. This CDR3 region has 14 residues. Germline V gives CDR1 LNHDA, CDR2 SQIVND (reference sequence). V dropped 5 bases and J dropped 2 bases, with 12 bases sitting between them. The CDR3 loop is CASSPIDKNYGYTF. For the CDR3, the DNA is TGTGCCAGTAGTCCCATAGACAAGAACTATGGCTACACCTTC. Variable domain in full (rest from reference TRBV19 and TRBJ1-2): DGGITQSPKYLFRKEGQNVTLSCEQNLNHDAMYWYRQDPGQGLRLIYYSQIVNDFQKGDIAEGYSVSREKKESFPLTVTSAQKNPTAFYLCASSPIDKNYGYTFGSGTRLTVV.

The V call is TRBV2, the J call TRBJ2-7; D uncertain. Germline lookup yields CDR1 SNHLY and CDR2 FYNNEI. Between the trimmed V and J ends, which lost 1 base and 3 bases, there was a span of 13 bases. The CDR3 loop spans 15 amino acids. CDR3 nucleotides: TGTGCCAGCAGTGAAGGACGCGCGGATTACTACGAGCAGTACTTC. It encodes CASSEGRADYYEQYF.

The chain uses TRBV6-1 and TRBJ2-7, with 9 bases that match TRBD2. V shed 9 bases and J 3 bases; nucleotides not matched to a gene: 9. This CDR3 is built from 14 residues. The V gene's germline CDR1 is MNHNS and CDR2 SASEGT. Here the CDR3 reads CASSSGGGNYEQYF. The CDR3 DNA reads TGTGCCAGTAGTAGCGGGGGTGGAAACTACGAGCAGTACTTC.

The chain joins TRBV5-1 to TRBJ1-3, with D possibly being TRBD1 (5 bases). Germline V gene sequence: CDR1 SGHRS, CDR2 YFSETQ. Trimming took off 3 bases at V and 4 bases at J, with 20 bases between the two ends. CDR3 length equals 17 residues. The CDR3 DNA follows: TGCGCCAGCAGCTGGGCCGGGACTCCAGAAGGGGGAAACACCATATATTTT. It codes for CASSWAGTPEGGNTIYF.

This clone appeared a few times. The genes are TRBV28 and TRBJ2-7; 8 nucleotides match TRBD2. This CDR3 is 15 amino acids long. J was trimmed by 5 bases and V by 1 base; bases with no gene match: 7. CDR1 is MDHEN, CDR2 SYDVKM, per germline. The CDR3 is CASSLSAIAGNEQYF. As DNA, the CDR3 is TGTGCCAGCAGTTTATCGGCCATAGCGGGAAACGAGCAGTACTTC.

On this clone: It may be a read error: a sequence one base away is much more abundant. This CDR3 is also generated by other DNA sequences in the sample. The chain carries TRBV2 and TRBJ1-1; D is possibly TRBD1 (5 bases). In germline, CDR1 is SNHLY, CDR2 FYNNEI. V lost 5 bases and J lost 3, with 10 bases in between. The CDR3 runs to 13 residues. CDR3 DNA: TGTGCCAGCAGTCGGGACGGATACACTGAAGCTTTCTTT. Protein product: CASSRDGYTEAFF.

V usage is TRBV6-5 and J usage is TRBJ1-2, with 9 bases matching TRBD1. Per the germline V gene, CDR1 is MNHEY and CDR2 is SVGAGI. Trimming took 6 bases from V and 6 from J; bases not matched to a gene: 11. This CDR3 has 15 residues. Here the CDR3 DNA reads TGTGCCAGCAGCCTACAGGGGGCTTGGCGGGATGGCTACACCTTC. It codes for CASSLQGAWRDGYTF.

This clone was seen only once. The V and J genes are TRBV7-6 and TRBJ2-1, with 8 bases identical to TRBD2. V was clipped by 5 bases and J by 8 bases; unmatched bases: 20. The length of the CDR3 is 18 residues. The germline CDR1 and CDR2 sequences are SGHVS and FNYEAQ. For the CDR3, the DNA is TGTGCCAGCAGCGAGAGGCCCCCCGGGACTAGTATCTGGTATGAGCAGTTCTTC. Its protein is CASSERPPGTSIWYEQFF.

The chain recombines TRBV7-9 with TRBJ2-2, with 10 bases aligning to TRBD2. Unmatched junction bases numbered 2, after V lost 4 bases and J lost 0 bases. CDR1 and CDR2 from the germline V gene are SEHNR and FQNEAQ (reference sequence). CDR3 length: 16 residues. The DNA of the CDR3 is TGTGCCAGCAGCTACGGGACTAGCGCGAACACCGGGGAGCTGTTTTTT. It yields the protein CASSYGTSANTGELFF.

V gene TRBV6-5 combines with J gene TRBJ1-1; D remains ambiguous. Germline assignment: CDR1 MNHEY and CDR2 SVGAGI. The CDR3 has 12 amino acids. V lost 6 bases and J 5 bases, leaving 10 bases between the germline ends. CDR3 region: CASSNTLTEAFF. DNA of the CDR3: TGTGCCAGCAGCAACACTTTGACTGAAGCTTTCTTT.